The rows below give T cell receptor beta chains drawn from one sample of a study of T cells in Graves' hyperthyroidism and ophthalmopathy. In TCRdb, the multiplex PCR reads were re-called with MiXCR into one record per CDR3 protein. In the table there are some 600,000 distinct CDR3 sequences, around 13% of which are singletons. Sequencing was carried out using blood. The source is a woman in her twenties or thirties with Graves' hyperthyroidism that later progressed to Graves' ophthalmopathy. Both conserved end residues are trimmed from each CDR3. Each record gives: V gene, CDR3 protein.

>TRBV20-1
SATLTGGGRGYT
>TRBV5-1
ASSLTTGVRTDTQY
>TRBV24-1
ATSDLGLAGGYNEQF
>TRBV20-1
SAREGGSGDYGYT
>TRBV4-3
ASSQEYGRADSGQY
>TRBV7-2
ASSPDPRANEKLF
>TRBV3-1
ASSQVEEKLF
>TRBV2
ASSEETGALDTGELF
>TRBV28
ASSFGGDGYT
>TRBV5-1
ASSQQTGNTGELF
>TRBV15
ATNPGRGSTDTQY
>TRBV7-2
ASSLEAAAEKTQY
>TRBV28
ASSLRGPQETQY
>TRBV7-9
ASSRAGNYGYT
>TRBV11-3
ASSSFPTSGNEQF
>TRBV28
ASSSLSGRAYEQY
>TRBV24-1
ATSDRARLAGDLNEQF
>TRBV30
AWSGEYEQY
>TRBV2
ASMGGTEAF
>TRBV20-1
SASPITGGGSPLH
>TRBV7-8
ASSLVLVYNEQF
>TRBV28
ASSSPGGNQYNEQF
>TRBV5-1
ASAGTDYTEAF
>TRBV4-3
ASKQESSYNSPLH
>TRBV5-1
ASSPLGGTSGRHNEQF
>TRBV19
ASSIRRASGAYNEQF
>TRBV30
AWMGGARAGELF
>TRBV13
ASNRQGKDGYT
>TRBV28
ASSGRVQETQY
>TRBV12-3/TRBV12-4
ASSWTGAHTSYEQY
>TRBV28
ASSSGSLSYEQY
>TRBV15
ATSGLARKYEQY
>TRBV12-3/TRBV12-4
ASSWRGGKNIQY
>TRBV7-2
ASSLILAGMYNEQF
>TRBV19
ASKDRVGPQH
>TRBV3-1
ASSQEQGLGELF
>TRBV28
ASTPLGGGETQY
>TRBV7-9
ASSLTGLDQPQH
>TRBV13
ASSLGAEGYT
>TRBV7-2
ASSGSIDTEAF
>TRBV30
AWTTREEAF
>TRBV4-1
ASSQDLPFSPLH
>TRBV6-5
ASSYGPGQGNLYGYT